The next 27 T cell receptor beta chains were all read from a single sample in a study of CD8 T cells in Susac syndrome. Reverse transcription used about 0.45 to 1 ug RNA and random hexamers. One entry per CDR3 protein results from TCRdb running MiXCR on the immunoSEQ multiplex PCR reads. The repertoire includes about 300,000 distinct CDR3 sequences, 89% of them detected once, and approximately 0.18% sits in the top ten. Sequenced sample: CD8+ T cells from PBMCs. Receptors were obtained from a human donor with multiple sclerosis.

The chain carries TRBV27 and TRBJ2-3; D gene unclear. This CDR3 is 14 amino acids long. V dropped 3 bases and J dropped 0 bases, with 7 bases sitting between them. CDR1 is MNHEY, CDR2 SMNVEV, per germline (reference sequence). CDR3 in DNA: TGTGCCAGCAGTTTCCCCCAGAGCACAGATACGCAGTATTTT. Translating it yields CASSFPQSTDTQYF.

Written as DNA, the CDR3 is TGTGCCAGCAGCTTGGAGGCTAGCGGGGGTGAGACCCAGTACTTC. Translation: CASSLEASGGETQYF. The chain joins TRBV5-6 to TRBJ2-5; 10 bases align to TRBD2. Trimming removed 0 bases from V and 5 bases from J; junction bases left unmatched: 4. The CDR3 is 15 amino acids. Germline-derived CDR1 and CDR2 are SGHDT and YYEEEE.

V gene TRBV28 combines with J gene TRBJ2-1; 10 bases match TRBD2. Germline trimming cut 5 bases from V and 8 bases from J; bases unmatched to any gene: 12. The CDR3 runs 16 residues. CDR1 is MDHEN and CDR2 is SYDVKM in the germline V gene. The CDR3 DNA reads TGTGCCAGCAGTCCGGGTAGCGGGGGGAGGTTTGATGAGCAGTTCTTC. This gives the protein CASSPGSGGRFDEQFF.

The chain couples TRBV12-3 or TRBV12-4 to TRBJ2-2; 9 positions agree with TRBD1. V was pared by 4 bases and J by 4 bases, with 10 bases of the junction left unmatched. CDR3 size: 17 residues. In DNA form, the CDR3 reads TGTGCCAGCAGTTCATACACAGGGGGCTTAGGCACCGGGGAGCTGTTTTTT. It yields the protein CASSSYTGGLGTGELFF.

The CDR3: CAISEPEGRYEQYF. The CDR3 DNA reads as TGTGCCATCAGTGAGCCAGAAGGGAGGTATGAGCAGTACTTC. V is TRBV10-3 and J is TRBJ2-7; weak D call: TRBD2 (6 bases). V was shortened by 2 bases and J by 7 bases, with 15 bases between the two germline ends. CDR1 is ENHRY and CDR2 is SYGVKD in the germline V gene. The length of the CDR3 is 14 residues.

J is TRBJ2-3 and V is TRBV28; 8 nucleotides match TRBD1. Germline lookup yields CDR1 MDHEN and CDR2 SYDVKM. V lost 7 bases and J lost 4; bases outside the gene matches: 10. The CDR3 is made up of 15 amino acids. CDR3 sequence reads: CASTAPAQGADTQYF. CDR3 bases: TGTGCCAGCACAGCCCCCGCACAGGGGGCAGATACGCAGTATTTT.

The DNA for the CDR3 is TGTGCCAGCAGCTTGACAAGTCAGGGGGACTCCATGGGGAATGAGCAGTTCTTC. It yields the protein CASSLTSQGDSMGNEQFF. V usage is TRBV5-6 and J usage is TRBJ2-1; a weak D match, TRBD1 (7 bases). V gave up 1 base and J gave up 7 bases, with 24 bases separating them. Germline V gives CDR1 SGHDT, CDR2 YYEEEE. This CDR3 comprises 18 residues.

J is TRBJ1-6 and V is TRBV5-4, with D maybe TRBD1 (6 bases). Trimming stripped 4 bases from V and 8 bases from J, with 19 bases between. The CDR3 is made up of 16 amino acids. CDR1 is SGHNT and CDR2 is YYREEE in the germline V gene (reference sequence). CDR3 in amino acids: CASSDGGGLPDSPLHF. The CDR3 region has the DNA TGTGCCAGCAGCGATGGAGGGGGGTTGCCGGATTCACCCCTCCACTTT.

In its sample, this clonotype was seen a few times. This sequence joins TRBV12-3 or TRBV12-4 and TRBJ2-1, with a possible D match to TRBD2 (6 bases). V lost 6 bases to trimming and J lost 1 base, with 7 bases between them. This CDR3 comprises 13 residues. The CDR3 loop is CASRGRSYNEQFF. The CDR3, as DNA: TGTGCCAGCAGGGGGAGGTCCTACAATGAGCAGTTCTTC.

The CDR3 DNA reads as TGTGCCAGCAGTTTTGGGTTGGGTCAGCCCCAGCATTTT. Amino acid sequence: CASSFGLGQPQHF. The chain is built from TRBV27 and TRBJ1-5; no firm D call. The V end was cut by 3 bases, the J end by 6 bases, with 9 bases between. CDR1 is MNHEY and CDR2 is SMNVEV in the germline V gene (reference sequence). The CDR3 extends over 13 amino acids.

Written as DNA, the CDR3 is TGTGCCAGTAGTATAGCCCTGGGGAGCGAGCAGTACTTC. It specifies CASSIALGSEQYF. The chain recombines TRBV19 with TRBJ2-7, with a weak D call TRBD2 (5 bases). This CDR3 region has 13 residues. Per germline, CDR1 LNHDA and CDR2 SQIVND (reference sequence). Trimming pared 1 base from V and 6 bases from J, leaving 10 bases between.

The chain employs TRBV9 and TRBJ2-3; no definite D call. This CDR3 spans 12 amino acids. V lost 3 bases, J lost 6 bases, and 8 bases lay in between. From germline, CDR1 is SGDLS and CDR2 YYNGEE. CDR3 sequence: CASSGDRDTQYF. As DNA, the CDR3 is TGTGCCAGCAGCGGAGATAGGGATACGCAGTATTTT.

The chain's CDR3 is CASSSGLAKNFEGEQYF. CDR3 in DNA: TGTGCCAGCAGCTCGGGACTAGCGAAAAATTTTGAGGGAGAGCAGTACTTC. The gene calls are TRBV7-6 and TRBJ2-7; TRBD2 matches 10 bases. CDR3 length equals 17 residues. Trimming took 4 bases from V and 7 from J; bases not matched to a gene: 16. Looked up from germline, CDR1 is SGHVS and CDR2 is FNYEAQ.

This rearrangement joins TRBV11-1 to TRBJ2-1; TRBD2 matches 7 bases. This CDR3 region has 15 residues. The V gene end was trimmed by 7 bases and the J gene end by 0 bases; junction bases not matched to a gene: 6. CDR1 is SGHAT and CDR2 is FQDESV in the germline V gene (reference sequence). In nucleotides, the CDR3 is TGTGCCAGCATACTTGGGGGGGGCTCCTACAATGAGCAGTTCTTC. It yields the protein CASILGGGSYNEQFF.

This CDR3 reads CASSYGPQTGELFF. DNA of the CDR3: TGTGCCAGCAGTTACGGTCCTCAAACCGGGGAGCTGTTTTTT. V is TRBV6-5 and J is TRBJ2-2; D is uncertain. The CDR3 extends over 14 amino acids. The germline V and J ends were trimmed by 2 bases and 5 bases, with 9 bases remaining between them. Germline CDR1 and CDR2: MNHEY and SVGAGI.

The chain carries TRBV29-1 and TRBJ1-1; a weak D match, TRBD1 (5 bases). Germline CDR1 is SQVTM and CDR2 is ANQGSEA. The V end was cut by 7 bases, the J end by 4 bases, with 16 bases between. The CDR3 covers 13 residues. CDR3 amino acids: CSGTGTLGTEAFF. As DNA, the CDR3 is TGCAGCGGTACCGGGACGTTAGGCACTGAAGCTTTCTTT.

The chain uses TRBV14 and TRBJ2-2; D ambiguous. This CDR3 comprises 14 residues. CDR1 is SGHDN and CDR2 is FVKESK in the germline V gene. The ends were cut back, 3 bases at V and 5 bases at J, with 10 bases in the middle. This CDR3 reads CASSQGFRTGELFF. The CDR3 region has the DNA TGTGCCAGCAGCCAGGGGTTTAGGACCGGGGAGCTGTTTTTT. The full variable domain, with the rest looked up from reference TRBV14 and TRBJ2-2, is EAGVTQFPSHSVIEKGQTVTLRCDPISGHDNLYWYRRVMGKEIKFLLHFVKESKQDESGMPNNRFLAERTGGTYSTLKVQPAELEDSGVYFCASSQGFRTGELFFGEGSRLTVL.

This clonotype was detected only once. The rearrangement joins TRBV12-5 to TRBJ2-3; D may correspond to TRBD1 or TRBD2 (5 bases each). Germline values: CDR1 LGHNT, CDR2 FRNRAP. The CDR3 is 14 residues long. The V end lost 4 bases, the J end lost 2 bases, and 10 bases lay between the germline ends. The CDR3 spells CASGSGDHTDTQYF. As DNA, the CDR3 is TGTGCTAGTGGTTCCGGGGACCACACAGATACGCAGTATTTT. Full variable domain (outside the CDR3, taken from reference TRBV12-5 and TRBJ2-3): DARVTQTPRHKVTEMGQEVTMRCQPILGHNTVFWYRQTMMQGLELLAYFRNRAPLDDSGMPKDRFSAEMPDATLATLKIQPSEPRDSAVYFCASGSGDHTDTQYFGPGTRLTVL.

CDR3 sequence reads: CSVVGGIANTGELFF. The CDR3 region has the DNA TGCAGCGTTGTCGGGGGAATCGCGAACACCGGGGAGCTGTTTTTT. The V gene is TRBV29-1, the J gene TRBJ2-2; D perhaps matches TRBD2 (6 bases). The germline V gene encodes CDR1 SQVTM and CDR2 ANQGSEA. The V end lost 4 bases, the J end lost 0 bases, and 12 bases lay between the germline ends. This CDR3 comprises 15 residues.

The chain couples TRBV3-1 to TRBJ2-5, with unresolved D. Per germline, CDR1 LGHDT and CDR2 YNNKEL (reference sequence). CDR3 length: 14 residues. V was pared by 1 base and J by 1 base, with 7 bases between. The CDR3 region is CASSQAQPQETQYF. The CDR3 region has the DNA TGTGCCAGCAGCCAAGCACAGCCCCAAGAGACCCAGTACTTC.

The V gene is TRBV6-5, the J gene TRBJ1-2, with no clear D. Between the trimmed V and J ends, which lost 2 bases and 8 bases, there was a span of 12 bases. CDR3 length: 13 amino acids. The germline V gene encodes CDR1 MNHEY and CDR2 SVGAGI. For the CDR3, the DNA is TGTGCCAGCAGTTACACCGGGCAAGACGGCTACACCTTC. The encoded protein is CASSYTGQDGYTF.

The chain recombines TRBV27 with TRBJ2-7; the match to TRBD2 covers 7 bases. The trim removed 2 bases at V and 5 bases at J, leaving 15 bases unmatched. The germline CDR1 and CDR2 sequences are MNHEY and SMNVEV (reference sequence). This CDR3 spans 17 amino acids. In DNA, the CDR3 is TGTGCCAGCAGTTTAATCGCTTTCGCGGGAGTTAGCAACGAGCAGTACTTC. Encoded protein: CASSLIAFAGVSNEQYF.

The V call is TRBV20-1, the J call TRBJ2-1; perhaps TRBD1 as D (5 bases). The germline gives CDR1 DFQATT, CDR2 SNEGSKA (reference sequence). There are 11 residues in the CDR3. Deletions cut 7 bases from V and 6 bases from J, with 10 bases between. Here the CDR3 reads CSVTGPNEQFF. CDR3 DNA: TGCAGTGTTACAGGACCCAATGAGCAGTTCTTC.

The V call is TRBV19, the J call TRBJ2-3; 7 bases are shared with TRBD2. This CDR3 has 14 residues. Germline lookup yields CDR1 LNHDA and CDR2 SQIVND (reference sequence). Trimming removed 8 bases from V and 6 bases from J; junction bases left unmatched: 11. CDR3 sequence (DNA): TGTGCCAGTCATGACCAGCGGGGTTGGGATACGCAGTATTTT. It codes for CASHDQRGWDTQYF.

As DNA, the CDR3 is TGTGCCAGCAGTTCCTGGACAGGTACGGCCGGCGGGGAGCTGTTTTTT. It encodes CASSSWTGTAGGELFF. This chain links TRBV28 with TRBJ2-2; 7 bases match TRBD1. The CDR3 contains 16 residues. J was trimmed by 7 bases and V by 4 bases; bases with no gene match: 12. Germline V CDR1 and CDR2: MDHEN, SYDVKM.

CDR3 loop: CASSSGSFDGYTF. CDR3 in DNA: TGTGCCAGCAGCTCAGGGTCTTTTGATGGCTACACCTTC. The rearrangement links TRBV7-2 to TRBJ1-2, with TRBD1 as a possible D gene (5 bases). Germline CDR1 and CDR2: SGHTA and FQGNSA. Trimming removed 4 bases at V and 6 bases at J, with 12 bases between. CDR3 length: 13 amino acids.

The V call is TRBV27, the J call TRBJ2-7; tentatively, D is TRBD1 (5 bases). The V gene's germline CDR1 is MNHEY and CDR2 SMNVEV (reference sequence). The V end lost 1 base, the J end lost 4 bases, and 14 bases lay between the germline ends. The CDR3 has 15 amino acids. CDR3: CASSLYQGLLYEQYF. Written as DNA, the CDR3 is TGTGCCAGCAGTTTATACCAGGGTCTTCTTTACGAGCAGTACTTC.